The clone carrying this T cell receptor (beta chain) has ten or more counts. TCR beta CDR3 sequences were amplified from RNA transcripts. Carried out on the TCR CDR3, a first-round RT-PCR used the HTBI primer set. From the multiplex PCR reads, TCRdb called clonotypes with MiXCR, one entry per CDR3 protein. The sample has a few hundred thousand distinct CDR3 sequences, roughly 23% seen once; the top ten hold 50% to 65%. These data belong to a study of T cells in Graves' hyperthyroidism and ophthalmopathy. Looking at the study overall: Peripheral blood specimens were obtained at initial diagnosis, prior to any treatment.

Germline-derived CDR1 and CDR2 are MDHEN and SYDVKM. This CDR3 has 14 amino acids. Trimming cost V 7 bases and J 4 bases; bases outside gene matches: 6. Newly diagnosed hyperthyroidism, duration under 2 months, in patients aged 18 to 65. Diagnostic decisions used clinical symptoms, serum thyroxine and TRAb, thyroid ultrasound and orbital computed tomography. The chain joins TRBV28 to TRBJ1-4, with 7 bases matching TRBD1. The sequenced sample consisted of blood. The sequence came from a woman aged 45 to 65 with Graves' hyperthyroidism. The CDR3 sequence is CASTSQGDNEKLFF. The CDR3 nucleotides read TGTGCCAGCACGTCCCAGGGGGATAATGAAAAACTGTTTTTT.